The text below deals with one T cell receptor (beta chain). Its antigen is currently not known. No quality values exist for individual bases; no much larger clone is one base distant. Trimming costs V 1 base and J 2 bases, and their ends lie 6 bases apart. CDR1 and CDR2 were assigned from the germline V gene (reference sequence) as SEHNR and FQNEAQ. The CDR3 runs 14 residues from the cysteine to the phenylalanine. The CDR3 DNA has 42 bases and is translated from base 1. This record comes from a study of blood T cell repertoires in COVID-19 (dated by TCRdb to about 2020). Context from the whole study: Samples covering the acute and convalescent phases of COVID-19 were provided by collaborators in the United States, Italy and Spain. Where HLA class I and class II types were available, the types were taken from metadata supplied by the sample provider, not from assay-based typing. The repertoires were released in a freely available public database meant as a resource for research on the immune response to SARS-CoV-2. Deeply sampled blood TCRbeta repertoires from subjects exposed to, actively infected with, or recovered from COVID-19 were included in the dataset. The samples were drawn from two sources: the first 160 participants of the ongoing ImmuneRACE study, and 1,254 subjects contributed by 6 global collaborators. The material from the prospective study consisted of cDNA or gDNA derived from T cells, B-cell-depleted T cells, or PBMCs. A de-identified subject ID, COVID-19 status, age in years and sex were almost always included in the sample metadata. Here is what the overall study found, with its caveats: Clinical and demographic metadata were provided uncurated, with the amount varying by source and participant.

Enrolling through a virtual design, the prospective study's participants ranged in age from about 18 to 89 years and lived across about two dozen United States geographic areas. In the prospective study, cohorts were assigned on the basis of participant-reported clinical history obtained from a screening survey and a study questionnaire. Each participant in the prospective study had whole blood, serum and a nasopharyngeal or oropharyngeal swab collected by mobile phlebotomists. Additional blood draws and questionnaires over an approximately 2-month period could optionally be provided by prospective study participants. Blood samples from the prospective study were shipped frozen or at room temperature prior to DNA extraction. TCRbeta CDR3 regions were amplified from genomic DNA using the immunoSEQ Assay, a bias-controlled multiplex PCR. Regarding the original processing steps: Within the assay, amplification of reference gene primers was used to estimate how many nucleated cells each sample contained. To quantify the absolute abundance of each unique TCRbeta CDR3 rearrangement, sequence reads were collapsed and filtered. For each sample, productive Simpson clonality was calculated as the square root of Simpson's diversity index over productive rearrangements. The immuneACCESS repertoire file appears here via TCRdb, limited to in-frame rearrangements. These files lack a portion of the clones; in checked studies, under half of the deficit traces to unresolved V genes, and the cause of the others is not known. That table supplies the V and J calls and clone size; D and trimming were determined from the DNA. The sample table holds fewer than 200,000 clones, of which roughly 80% were seen once. The ten largest make up approximately 5.6% of the sample.

This receptor was taken from a woman aged 40-49 years with acute COVID-19. Here the chain combines TRBV7-9 and TRBJ2-1; the D gene identity is not certain. The sequenced material came from PBMCs or T cells enriched from blood (not recorded which). The CDR3 reads as follows: CASSLGGTYNEQFF. The DNA sequence follows: TGTGCCAGCAGCTTAGGCGGTACCTACAATGAGCAGTTCTTC. The full variable domain, completed from the reference TRBV7-9 and TRBJ2-1 proteins outside the CDR3, reads DTGVSQNPRHKITKRGQNVTFRCDPISEHNRLYWYRQTLGQGPEFLTYFQNEAQLEKSRLLSDRFSAERPKGSFSTLEIQRTEQGDSAMYLCASSLGGTYNEQFFGPGTRLTVL.